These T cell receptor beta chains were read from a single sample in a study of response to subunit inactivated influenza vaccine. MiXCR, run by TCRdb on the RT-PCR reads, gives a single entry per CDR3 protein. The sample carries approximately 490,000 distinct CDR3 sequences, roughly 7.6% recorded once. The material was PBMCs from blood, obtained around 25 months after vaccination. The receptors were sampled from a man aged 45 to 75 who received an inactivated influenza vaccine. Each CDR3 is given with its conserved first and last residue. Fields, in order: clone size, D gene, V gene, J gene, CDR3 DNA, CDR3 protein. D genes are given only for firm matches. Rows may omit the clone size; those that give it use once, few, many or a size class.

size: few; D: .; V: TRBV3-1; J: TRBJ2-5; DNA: TGTGCCAGCAGCTTCGGGACATCACAAGAGACCCAGTACTTC; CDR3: CASSFGTSQETQYF
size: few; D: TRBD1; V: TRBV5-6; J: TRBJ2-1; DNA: TGTGCCAGCAGCTTCGGACAGGGGGCCGATGAGCAGTTCTTC; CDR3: CASSFGQGADEQFF
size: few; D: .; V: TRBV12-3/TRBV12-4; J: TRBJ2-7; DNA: TGTGCCAGCAGTTTAGGTTCGGAAGAGCAGTACTTC; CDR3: CASSLGSEEQYF
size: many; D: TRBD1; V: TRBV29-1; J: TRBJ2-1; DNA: TGCAGCGTTGAACGGCAACAGGGGGCGAGGACCAATGAGCAGTTCTTC; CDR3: CSVERQQGARTNEQFF
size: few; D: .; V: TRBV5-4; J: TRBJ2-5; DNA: TGTGCCAGCAAGGACGGGACGTACCAAGAGACCCAGTACTTC; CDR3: CASKDGTYQETQYF
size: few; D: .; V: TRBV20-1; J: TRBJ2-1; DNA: TGCAGTGCATCCTCCGCGGGGATCGACAATGAGCAGTTCTTC; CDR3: CSASSAGIDNEQFF
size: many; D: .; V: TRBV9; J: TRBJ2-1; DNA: TGTGCCAGCAGCGTAGCTAAGGGGGGGGCGCTTAATAATGAGCAGTTCTTC; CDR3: CASSVAKGGALNNEQFF
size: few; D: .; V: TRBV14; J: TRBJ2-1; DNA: TGTGCCAGCAGCGTCATGGGTGAGCAGTTCTTC; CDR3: CASSVMGEQFF
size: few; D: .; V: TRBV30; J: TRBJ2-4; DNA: TGTGCCTGGAGCGTATCAGGGTCCCTAGCCAAAAACATTCAGTACTTC; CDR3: CAWSVSGSLAKNIQYF
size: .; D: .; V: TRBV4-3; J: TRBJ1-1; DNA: TGCGCCAGCAGCCAGAAGGGACACCCTCTTGAGGAAGCTTTCTTT; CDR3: CASSQKGHPLEEAFF
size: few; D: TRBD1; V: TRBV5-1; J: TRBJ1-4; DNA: TGCGCCAGCAAACCGGGACAGGCAAATGAAAAACTGTTTTTT; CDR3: CASKPGQANEKLFF
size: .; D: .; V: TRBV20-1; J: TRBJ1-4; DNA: TGCAGTACTTTCCGGGACATACTATCAACTAATGAAAAACTGTTTTTT; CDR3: CSTFRDILSTNEKLFF
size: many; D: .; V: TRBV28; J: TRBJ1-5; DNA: TGTGCCAGCAGTCCCCGTAAGGGGCCCCAGCATTTT; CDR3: CASSPRKGPQHF
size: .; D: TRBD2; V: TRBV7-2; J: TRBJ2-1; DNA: TGTGCCAGCAGAGATGGACTAGCGGGTTCCTACAATGAGCAGTTCTTC; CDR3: CASRDGLAGSYNEQFF
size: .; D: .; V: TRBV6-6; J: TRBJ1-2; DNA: TGTGCCATTTCCTTTAAGGACAACTATGGCTACACCTTC; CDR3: CAISFKDNYGYTF
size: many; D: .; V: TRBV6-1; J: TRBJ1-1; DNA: TGTGCCAGCAGTCCCAGGGAACGGGTGAACACTGAAGCTTTCTTT; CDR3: CASSPRERVNTEAFF
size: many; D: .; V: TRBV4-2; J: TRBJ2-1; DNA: TGTGCCAGCAGCCAAGAAGCCAGAAGCTCCTACAATGAGCAGTTCTTC; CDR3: CASSQEARSSYNEQFF
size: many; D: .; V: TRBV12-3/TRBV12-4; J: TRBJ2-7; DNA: TGTGCCAGCAGCGTCAGGGAATACGAGCAGTACTTC; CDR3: CASSVREYEQYF
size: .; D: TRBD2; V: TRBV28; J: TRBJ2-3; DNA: TGTGCCATCAGGACTAGCGGAGATAGCACAGATACGCAGTATTTT; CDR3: CAIRTSGDSTDTQYF
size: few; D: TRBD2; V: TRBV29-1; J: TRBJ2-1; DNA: TGCAGCGTTGACCCTAGCGGGAGCGGGAATGAGCAGTTCTTC; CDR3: CSVDPSGSGNEQFF
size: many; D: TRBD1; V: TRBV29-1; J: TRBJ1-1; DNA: TGCAGCTTAAGACGGGACAGGTACACTGAAGCTTTCTTT; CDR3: CSLRRDRYTEAFF
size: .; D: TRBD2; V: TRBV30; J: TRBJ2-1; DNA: TGTGCCTGGAGTGAAGGACTAGCCTACAATGAGCAGTTCTTC; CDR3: CAWSEGLAYNEQFF
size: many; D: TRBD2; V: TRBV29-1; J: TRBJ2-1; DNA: TGCAGCGTCTGCGGGGGGCGCGACGGGGATTACAATGAGCAGTTCTTC; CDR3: CSVCGGRDGDYNEQFF
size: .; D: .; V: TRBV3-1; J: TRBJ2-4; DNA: TGTGCCAGCGGGCCCGAGTGGGGGACGGGCATTCAGTACTTC; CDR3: CASGPEWGTGIQYF
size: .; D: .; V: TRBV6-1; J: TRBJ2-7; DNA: TGTGCCAGCAGTGAAGTTAAGGGTCCCTACGAGCAGTACTTC; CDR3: CASSEVKGPYEQYF
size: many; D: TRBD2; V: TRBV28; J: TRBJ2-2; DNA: TGTGCCAGCAGTGATAGCGACCGCGGACTAGCGGGCGGGGAGCTGTTTTTT; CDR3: CASSDSDRGLAGGELFF
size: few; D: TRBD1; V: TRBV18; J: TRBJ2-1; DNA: TGTGCCAGCTCACCCGGGACAGGGGAACCCTACAATGAGCAGTTCTTC; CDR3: CASSPGTGEPYNEQFF